This T cell receptor (beta chain) was recovered during a study of CD4 T cells in relation to SARS-CoV-2 and coronaviruses (dated by TCRdb to about 2021). Study-level background: HLA restriction was mapped for shared crossreactive spike epitopes using patient-derived lymphoblastoid cell lines. The study assessed, at the TCR clonotype level, memory CD4+ T cell crossreactivity between SARS-CoV-2 and common cold coronavirus spike proteins. Samples from a few pre-COVID donors and the naive versus memory experiments were sequenced with the Adaptive Biotechnologies TCR-sequencing kit; other data were Illumina-based. Expansion assays from other donors in the study were sequenced with a different, Illumina-based TCR-beta assay.

Uncultured naive and memory CD4+ T cell DNA received deep-resolution immunoSEQ TCR-beta sequencing. On the study's bioinformatics: During preprocessing, nonproductive sequences were removed, along with CDR3s that did not begin with C, did not end with F or W, or were shorter than 7 amino acids. Cultured and uncultured naive and memory CD4+ repertoires were searched for previously identified spike- and CEF-reactive CDR3s. Pairwise Levenshtein distance, computed with the stringdist R package after three terminal residues were trimmed from each end, was used as the measure of CDR3 homology. What TCRdb holds here is the immuneACCESS table cut down to in-frame rearrangements. Part of the clones is not present; checked against another copy, under half of the missing clones reflect an unresolved V gene, and the others are unexplained. The DNA gave D and trimming, while V, J and clone size come from that table. This sample lists around 69,000 clones; roughly 93% were detected once. The ten top clones hold 0.13% to 0.15% of the sample.

Paper-wide results and their limitations: Naive versus memory sequencing indicated that memory recall responses, rather than primary responses primed during culture, are detected by the assay. In roughly 70% of donors, memory CD4+ clonotypes turned up that crossrecognized SARS-CoV-2 and at least one common cold coronavirus spike. Significantly weaker SARS-CoV-2-driven expansion was shown by crossreactive clones than by monoreactive clones, consistent with antigenic imprinting. Because no donor provided both pre-pandemic and post-infection samples, tracing the source of pre-existing responses was limited. The study was limited by small numbers of patients and tested TCRs. Because the crossreactivity analysis focused on spike protein, crossreactivity against other viral proteins was not assessed.

The CDR3 sequence holds 15 residues, the cysteine and phenylalanine included. CDR3 DNA is the only sequence kept; it has 45 bases, read in frame from the first base. The germline V gene sets CDR1 to KGHSH and CDR2 to LQKENI. For this chain, trimming is 0 bases at the V end and 3 bases at the J end, and the number of junction bases without a gene match is 5. CD4+ T cells from unexposed donors were collected before the COVID-19 pandemic (2011-2018). Naive and memory CD4+ T cells were separated from cryopreserved PBMCs by CD4 enrichment followed by EasySep naive CD4+ T cell enrichment. The leukapheresis product for the unexposed donors was obtained through commercial purchase. PBMCs were isolated from leukapheresis product or whole blood by Ficoll-Paque PLUS gradient centrifugation. PBMCs were either used fresh in the expansion assay or cryopreserved at -140 degrees C. The QIAamp Micro DNA Kit was used to extract genomic DNA from the CD4+ T cells.

Comment on this clone: What this receptor recognizes is not known. Nothing much larger sits one base from this clone, and base qualities are not available.

The rearrangement joined TRBV18 to TRBJ2-7, and 7 junctional nucleotides match TRBD1. The sequence was obtained from a human donor in good health. Sequencing input: naive CD4+ T cells from PBMCs. What this sample's cell subset or site label stands for: naive CD4+ T cells isolated by negative enrichment. The DNA reads as follows: TGTGCCAGCTCACCACCGCGACAGGGACACTACGAGCAGTACTTC. The encoded protein is CASSPPRQGHYEQYF.